What follows describes a single T cell receptor beta chain. Antigen specificity is unknown. Donors were systemically healthy Caucasian individuals from Russia aged roughly 6 to 100 years. These data are taken from a study of blood T cells in healthy people across ages. Overall study findings and caveats: Because donor CMV status was unknown, expanded clonotype changes were possibly confounded.

The CDR3 runs 14 residues. Germline CDR1 reads SGHNT; CDR2 reads YYREEE (reference sequence). With 0 bases clipped from V and 6 bases from J, the junction kept 4 bases outside the gene matches. Primed by a sample-barcoded 5' primer and a J-beta primer mix, a second PCR proceeded for roughly 7 to 11 cycles. Each TCR beta cDNA got a 12-nucleotide random molecular identifier. TCRdb used MiXCR to reprocess the 5' RACE reads, holding one entry per CDR3 protein. The sample lists fewer than 950,000 distinct CDR3 sequences, about 48% seen once, with about 38% in the top ten. The material sequenced was blood. The source of this sequence is an elderly man in good health. The rearrangement links TRBV5-4 to TRBJ1-1; 8 nucleotides line up with TRBD1. This chain's CDR3 is CASSLVGQVSEAFF. Written as DNA, the CDR3 is TGTGCCAGCAGCTTGGTGGGACAGGTCTCTGAAGCTTTCTTT.